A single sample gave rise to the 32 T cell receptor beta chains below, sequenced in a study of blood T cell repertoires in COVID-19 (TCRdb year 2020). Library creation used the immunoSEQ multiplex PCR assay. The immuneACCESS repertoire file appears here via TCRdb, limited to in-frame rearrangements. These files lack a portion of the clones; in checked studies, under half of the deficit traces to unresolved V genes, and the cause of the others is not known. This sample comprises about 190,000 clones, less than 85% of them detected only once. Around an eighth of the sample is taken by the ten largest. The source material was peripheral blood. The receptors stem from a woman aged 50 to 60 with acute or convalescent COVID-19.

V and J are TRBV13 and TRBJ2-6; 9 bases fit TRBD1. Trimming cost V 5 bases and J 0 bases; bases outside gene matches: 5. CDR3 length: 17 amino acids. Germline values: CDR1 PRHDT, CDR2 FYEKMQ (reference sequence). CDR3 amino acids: CASSRGQGFSGANVLTF. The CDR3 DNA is TGTGCCAGCAGCCGGGGACAGGGATTCTCTGGGGCCAACGTCCTGACTTTC.

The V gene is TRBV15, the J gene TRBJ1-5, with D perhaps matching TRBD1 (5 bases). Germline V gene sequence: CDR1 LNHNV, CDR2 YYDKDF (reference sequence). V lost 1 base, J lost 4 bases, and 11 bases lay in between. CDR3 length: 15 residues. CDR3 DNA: TGTGCCACCAGCAGAGGAAGCCAGGGTAATCAGCCCCAGCATTTT. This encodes CATSRGSQGNQPQHF.

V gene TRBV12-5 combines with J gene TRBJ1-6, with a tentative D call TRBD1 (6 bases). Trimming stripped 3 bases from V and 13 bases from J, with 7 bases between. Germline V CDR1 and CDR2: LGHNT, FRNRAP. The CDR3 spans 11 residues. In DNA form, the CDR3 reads TGTGCTAGTGGTTTACAGGGTCCCCTCCACTTT. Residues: CASGLQGPLHF.

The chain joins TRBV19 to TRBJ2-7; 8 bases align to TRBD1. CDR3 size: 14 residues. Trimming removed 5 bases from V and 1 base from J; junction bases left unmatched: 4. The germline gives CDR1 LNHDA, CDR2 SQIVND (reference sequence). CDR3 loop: CASSGTGQSYEQYF. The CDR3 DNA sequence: TGTGCCAGTAGTGGGACAGGCCAATCCTACGAGCAGTACTTC.

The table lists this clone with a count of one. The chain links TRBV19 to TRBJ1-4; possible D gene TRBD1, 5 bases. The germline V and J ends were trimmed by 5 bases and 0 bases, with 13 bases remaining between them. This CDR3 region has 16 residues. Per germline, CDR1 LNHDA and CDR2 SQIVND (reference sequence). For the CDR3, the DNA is TGTGCCAGTAGTTGGGGCGCCCTATCAACTAATGAAAAACTGTTTTTT. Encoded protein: CASSWGALSTNEKLFF.

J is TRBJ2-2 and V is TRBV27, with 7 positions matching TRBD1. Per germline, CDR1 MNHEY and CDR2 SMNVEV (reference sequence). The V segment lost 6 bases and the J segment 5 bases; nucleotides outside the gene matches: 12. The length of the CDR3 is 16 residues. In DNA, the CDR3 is TGTGCCAGCAGGGTTTCCATGACAGGGAATACCGGGGAGCTGTTTTTT. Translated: CASRVSMTGNTGELFF.

CDR3 sequence (DNA): TGTGCCAGCAGTTACTCTTGGCCCCCTCTTACCTACGAGCAGTACTTC. This codes for CASSYSWPPLTYEQYF. The chain joins TRBV6-5 to TRBJ2-7; D unresolved. The CDR3 contains 16 residues. V was clipped by 0 bases and J by 2 bases, with 14 bases between them. CDR1 MNHEY and CDR2 SVGAGI come from the germline V gene.

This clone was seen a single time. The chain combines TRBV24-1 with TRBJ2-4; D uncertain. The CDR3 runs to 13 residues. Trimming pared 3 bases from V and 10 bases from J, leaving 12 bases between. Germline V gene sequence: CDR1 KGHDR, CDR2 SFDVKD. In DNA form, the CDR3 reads TGTGCCACCAGTGATACTATGGCCCCGATTCAGTACTTC. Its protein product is CATSDTMAPIQYF.

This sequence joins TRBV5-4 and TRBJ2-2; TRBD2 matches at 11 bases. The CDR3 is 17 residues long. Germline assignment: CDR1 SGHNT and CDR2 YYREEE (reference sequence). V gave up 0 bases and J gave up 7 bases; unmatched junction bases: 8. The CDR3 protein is CASSLDSGRALGGELFF. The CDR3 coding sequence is TGTGCCAGCAGCTTGGATAGCGGGAGGGCCCTCGGCGGGGAGCTGTTTTTT.

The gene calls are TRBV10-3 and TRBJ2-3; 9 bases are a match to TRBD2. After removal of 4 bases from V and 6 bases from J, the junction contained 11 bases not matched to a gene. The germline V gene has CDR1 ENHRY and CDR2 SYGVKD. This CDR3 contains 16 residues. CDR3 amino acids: CAISVPWAGGLDTQYF. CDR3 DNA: TGTGCCATCAGTGTCCCGTGGGCGGGGGGGCTTGATACGCAGTATTTT.

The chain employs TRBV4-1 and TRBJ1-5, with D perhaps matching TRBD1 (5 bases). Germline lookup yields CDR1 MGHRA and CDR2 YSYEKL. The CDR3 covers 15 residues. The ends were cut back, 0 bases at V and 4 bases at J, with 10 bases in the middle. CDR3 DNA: TGCGCCAGCAGCCAAGATCGGGCAGGGAATCAGCCCCAGCATTTT. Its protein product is CASSQDRAGNQPQHF.

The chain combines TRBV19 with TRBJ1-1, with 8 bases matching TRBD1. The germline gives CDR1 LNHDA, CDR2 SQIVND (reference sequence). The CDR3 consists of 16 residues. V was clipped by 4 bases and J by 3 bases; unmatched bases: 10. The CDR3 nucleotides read TGTGCCAGTAGTACCTTCAGGGGGCGTGGATACACTGAAGCTTTCTTT. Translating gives CASSTFRGRGYTEAFF.

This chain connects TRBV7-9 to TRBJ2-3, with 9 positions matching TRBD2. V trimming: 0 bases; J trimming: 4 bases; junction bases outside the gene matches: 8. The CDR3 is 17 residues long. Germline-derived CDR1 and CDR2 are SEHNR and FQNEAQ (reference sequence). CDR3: CASSLAQNSGRADTQYF. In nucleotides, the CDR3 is TGTGCCAGCAGCTTAGCGCAGAATAGCGGGAGAGCAGATACGCAGTATTTT.

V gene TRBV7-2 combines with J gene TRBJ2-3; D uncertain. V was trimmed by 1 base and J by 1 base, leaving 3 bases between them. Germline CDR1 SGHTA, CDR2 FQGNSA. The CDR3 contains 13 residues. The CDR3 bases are TGTGCCAGCAGCTTAGGGCGCACAGATACGCAGTATTTT. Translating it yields CASSLGRTDTQYF.

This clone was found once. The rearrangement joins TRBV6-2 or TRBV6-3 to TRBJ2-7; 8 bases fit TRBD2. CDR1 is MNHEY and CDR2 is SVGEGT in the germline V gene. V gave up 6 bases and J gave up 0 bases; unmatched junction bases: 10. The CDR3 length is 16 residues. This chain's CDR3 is CASSPILGRGSYEQYF. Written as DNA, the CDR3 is TGTGCCAGCAGCCCTATCCTCGGGAGGGGCTCCTACGAGCAGTACTTC.

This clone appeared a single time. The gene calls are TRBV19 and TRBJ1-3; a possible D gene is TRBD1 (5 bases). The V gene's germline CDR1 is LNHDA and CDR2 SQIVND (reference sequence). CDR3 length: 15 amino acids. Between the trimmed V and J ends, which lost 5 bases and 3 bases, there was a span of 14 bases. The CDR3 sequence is CASSVGQGSGNTIYF. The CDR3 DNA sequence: TGTGCCAGTAGTGTTGGGCAGGGTAGTGGAAACACCATATATTTT.

The CDR3 bases are TGTGCCAGCAGCCCTCACCAAACAACCTACGAGCAGTACTTC. It translates to CASSPHQTTYEQYF. The chain is built from TRBV28 and TRBJ2-7; D gene uncertain. The V gene's germline CDR1 is MDHEN and CDR2 SYDVKM. The CDR3 is 14 residues long. V lost 6 bases and J lost 2, with 14 bases in between.

The CDR3 region has the DNA TGTGCCAGCAGCACCCGGACAGTCTCCTACGAGCAGTACTTC. Translation: CASSTRTVSYEQYF. The J gene is TRBJ2-7, the V gene TRBV7-2, with a weak D call TRBD1 (6 bases). Trimming shortened V by 5 bases and J by 0 bases, and 11 bases separated the two germline ends. CDR1 SGHTA and CDR2 FQGNSA come from the germline V gene. CDR3 length: 14 amino acids.

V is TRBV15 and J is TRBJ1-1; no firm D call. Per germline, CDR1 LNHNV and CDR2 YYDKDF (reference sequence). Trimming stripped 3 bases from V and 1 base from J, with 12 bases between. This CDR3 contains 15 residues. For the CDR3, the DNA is TGTGCCACCAGCAGGGGGAGGACGGGGAACACTGAAGCTTTCTTT. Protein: CATSRGRTGNTEAFF. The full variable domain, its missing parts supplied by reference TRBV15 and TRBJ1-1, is DAMVIQNPRYQVTQFGKPVTLSCSQTLNHNVMYWYQQKSSQAPKLLFHYYDKDFNNEADTPDNFQSRRPNTSFCFLDIRSPGLGDTAMYLCATSRGRTGNTEAFFGQGTRLTVV.

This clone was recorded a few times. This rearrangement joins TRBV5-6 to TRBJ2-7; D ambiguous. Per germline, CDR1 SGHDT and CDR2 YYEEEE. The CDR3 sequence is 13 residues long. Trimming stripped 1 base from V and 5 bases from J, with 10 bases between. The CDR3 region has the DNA TGTGCCAGCAGCTTGTTGGCGCGGAACGAGCAGTACTTC. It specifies CASSLLARNEQYF.

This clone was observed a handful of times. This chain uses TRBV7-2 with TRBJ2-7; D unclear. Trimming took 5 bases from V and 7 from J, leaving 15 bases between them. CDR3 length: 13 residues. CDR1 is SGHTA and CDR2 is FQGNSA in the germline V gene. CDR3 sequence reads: CASSADGGLEQYF. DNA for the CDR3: TGTGCCAGCAGCGCCGACGGCGGCCTAGAGCAGTACTTC. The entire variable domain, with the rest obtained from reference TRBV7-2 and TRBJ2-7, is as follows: GAGVSQSPSNKVTEKGKDVELRCDPISGHTALYWYRQSLGQGLEFLIYFQGNSAPDKSGLPSDRFSAERTGGSVSTLTIQRTQQEDSAVYLCASSADGGLEQYFGPGTRLTVT.

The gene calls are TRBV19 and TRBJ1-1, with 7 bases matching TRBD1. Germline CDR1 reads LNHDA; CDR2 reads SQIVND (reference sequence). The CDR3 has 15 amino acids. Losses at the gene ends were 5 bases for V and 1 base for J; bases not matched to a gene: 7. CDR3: CASSVITGENTEAFF. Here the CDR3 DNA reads TGTGCCAGTAGTGTAATTACAGGGGAGAACACTGAAGCTTTCTTT.

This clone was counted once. In DNA, the CDR3 is TGTGCCACCAGTGGAGACAGTACCTCCAAGCCCCAGCATTTT. Encoded protein: CATSGDSTSKPQHF. This chain links TRBV24-1 with TRBJ1-5; D possibly corresponds to TRBD1 (5 bases). Germline V gene sequence: CDR1 KGHDR, CDR2 SFDVKD. This CDR3 has 14 residues. V lost 5 bases and J 8 bases, leaving 15 bases between the germline ends.

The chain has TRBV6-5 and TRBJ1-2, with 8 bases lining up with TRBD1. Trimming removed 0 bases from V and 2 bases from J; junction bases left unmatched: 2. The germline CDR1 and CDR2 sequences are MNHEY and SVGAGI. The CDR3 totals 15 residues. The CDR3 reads CASSYSSGGNYGYTF. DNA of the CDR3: TGTGCCAGCAGTTACTCCTCAGGGGGCAACTATGGCTACACCTTC.

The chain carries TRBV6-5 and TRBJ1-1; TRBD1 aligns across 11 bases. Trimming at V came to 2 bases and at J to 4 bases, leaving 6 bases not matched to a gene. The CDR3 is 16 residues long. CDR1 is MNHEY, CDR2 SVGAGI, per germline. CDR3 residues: CASSYGTGGVRTEAFF. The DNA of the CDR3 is TGTGCCAGCAGTTACGGGACAGGGGGAGTTCGCACTGAAGCTTTCTTT.

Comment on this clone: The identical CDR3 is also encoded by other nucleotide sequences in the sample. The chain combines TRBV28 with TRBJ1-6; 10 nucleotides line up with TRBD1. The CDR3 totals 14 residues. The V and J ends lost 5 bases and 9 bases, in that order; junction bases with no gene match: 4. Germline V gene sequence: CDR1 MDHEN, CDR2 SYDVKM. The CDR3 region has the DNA TGTGCCAGCAGTCTTCGGGACAGGGGTTCACCCCTCCACTTT. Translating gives CASSLRDRGSPLHF.

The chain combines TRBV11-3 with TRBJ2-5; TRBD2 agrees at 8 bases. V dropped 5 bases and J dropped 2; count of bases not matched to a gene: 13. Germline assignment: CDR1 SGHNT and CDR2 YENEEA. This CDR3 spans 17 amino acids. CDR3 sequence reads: CASSKRGDSGIQETQYF. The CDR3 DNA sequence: TGTGCCAGCAGCAAGAGGGGGGATAGCGGGATACAAGAGACCCAGTACTTC.

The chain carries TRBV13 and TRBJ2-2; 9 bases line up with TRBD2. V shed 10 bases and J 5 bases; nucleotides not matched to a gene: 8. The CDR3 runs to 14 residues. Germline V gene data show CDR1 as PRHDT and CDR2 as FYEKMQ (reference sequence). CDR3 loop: CATNPAGGTGELFF. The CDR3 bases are TGTGCCACCAATCCAGCGGGGGGAACCGGGGAGCTGTTTTTT.

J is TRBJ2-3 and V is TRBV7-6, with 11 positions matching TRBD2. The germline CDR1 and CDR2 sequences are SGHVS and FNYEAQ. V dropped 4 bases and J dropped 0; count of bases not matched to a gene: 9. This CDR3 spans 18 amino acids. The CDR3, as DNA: TGTGCCAGCAGCTCAACTAGCGGGGGAGCCTTAAGCACAGATACGCAGTATTTT. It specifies CASSSTSGGALSTDTQYF. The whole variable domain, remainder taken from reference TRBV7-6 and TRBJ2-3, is GAGVSQSPRYKVTKRGQDVALRCDPISGHVSLYWYRQALGQGPEFLTYFNYEAQQDKSGLPNDRFSAERPEGSISTLTIQRTEQRDSAMYRCASSSTSGGALSTDTQYFGPGTRLTVL.

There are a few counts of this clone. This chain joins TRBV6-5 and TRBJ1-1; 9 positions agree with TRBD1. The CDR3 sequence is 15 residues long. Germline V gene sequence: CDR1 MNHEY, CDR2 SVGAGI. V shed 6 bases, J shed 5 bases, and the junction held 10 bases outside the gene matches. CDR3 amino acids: CASSRYPDRGTEAFF. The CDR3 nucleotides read TGTGCCAGCAGCCGCTACCCCGACAGGGGGACTGAAGCTTTCTTT.

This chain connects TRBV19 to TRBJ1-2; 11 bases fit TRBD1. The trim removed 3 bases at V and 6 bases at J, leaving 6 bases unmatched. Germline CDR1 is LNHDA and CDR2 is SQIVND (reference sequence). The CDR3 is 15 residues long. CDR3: CASSIVDRGQNGYTF. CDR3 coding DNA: TGTGCCAGTAGTATCGTGGACAGGGGGCAAAATGGCTACACCTTC.

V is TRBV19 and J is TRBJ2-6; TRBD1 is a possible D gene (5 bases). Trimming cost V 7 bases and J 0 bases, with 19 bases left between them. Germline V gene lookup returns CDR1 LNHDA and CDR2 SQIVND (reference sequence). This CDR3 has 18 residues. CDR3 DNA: TGTGCCAGTATCAGGGCAGACCTCTTAAGCTCTGGGGCCAACGTCCTGACTTTC. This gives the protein CASIRADLLSSGANVLTF.